These T cell receptor beta chains were read from a single sample in a study of cytomegalovirus exposure and HLA in healthy donors. Sequenced by immunoSEQ multiplex PCR; TCRdb stores in-frame clones only, minus some. The table lists approximately 150,000 clones, around 82% of them singletons. Source material: PBMCs. Receptors were obtained from a man in his forties or fifties in good health and CMV-seropositive. The CDR3 runs from the conserved cysteine through the conserved F or W. D genes are given only for firm matches. Clone size is given for some rows only: seen once, a few or many times, or a class if the clone is expanded.

v_call	j_call	d_call	clone_size	cdr3_nt	cdr3_aa
TRBV9	TRBJ2-2	TRBD2	few	TGTGCCAGCAGCCCTCGGACTAGCGGGAGGGCCACCGGGGAGCTGTTTTTT	CASSPRTSGRATGELFF
TRBV27	TRBJ2-3	-	-	TGTGCCAGCAGTTTTCCTAGCACAGATACGCAGTATTTT	CASSFPSTDTQYF
TRBV29-1	TRBJ2-5	-	-	TGCAGCGTTGAACCCCAGGGGCACCAAGAGACCCAGTACTTC	CSVEPQGHQETQYF
TRBV27	TRBJ1-4	-	-	TGTGCCAGCAGTTTATCGGGGCAGGCTAATGAAAAACTGTTTTTT	CASSLSGQANEKLFF
TRBV27	TRBJ2-3	TRBD1	-	TGTGCCAGCAGTTTTCGGACCGGGGCAGGGGGAAGGGATACGCAGTATTTT	CASSFRTGAGGRDTQYF
TRBV11-2	TRBJ2-7	-	few	TGTGCCAGCAGCTTAGTAGTATGGACAGACTCCTACGAGCAGTACTTC	CASSLVVWTDSYEQYF
TRBV19	TRBJ2-3	TRBD2	few	TGTGCCAGTAGCATAGCGGGAGGGCAGGATACGCAGTATTTT	CASSIAGGQDTQYF
TRBV5-4	TRBJ2-3	-	-	TGTGCCAGCAGCTTACAGGGTGGAGATACGCAGTATTTT	CASSLQGGDTQYF
TRBV6-5	TRBJ2-7	TRBD1	-	TGTGCCAGCAGTTCCCGGGACAGGGTGTCCTACGAGCAGTACTTC	CASSSRDRVSYEQYF
TRBV6-5	TRBJ1-5	-	-	TGTGCCAGCAGTGTGCAGGGTAAGGAGGGCCAGCATTTT	CASSVQGKEGQHF
TRBV5-1	TRBJ1-3	-	-	TGCGCCAGCAGCTCTGGGGTGCGGGTGGACACCATATATTTT	CASSSGVRVDTIYF
TRBV7-7	TRBJ2-5	-	-	TGTGCTAGCAGCTTAGCTGGAGGGGAGACCCAGTACTTC	CASSLAGGETQYF
TRBV29-1	TRBJ2-3	TRBD1	-	TGCAGCGTTGCGGACAGGGCTCTCTTAGGCACAGATACGCAGTATTTT	CSVADRALLGTDTQYF
TRBV6-5	TRBJ2-5	-	-	TGTGCCAGCAGTAAAGGACAGCAAGAGACCCAGTACTTC	CASSKGQQETQYF
TRBV5-1	TRBJ2-1	TRBD2	-	TGCGCCAGCAGTGAGACTACTAGCGGGAGTCTTTACAATGAGCAGTTCTTC	CASSETTSGSLYNEQFF
TRBV6-6	TRBJ1-2	-	-	TGTGCCAGCAGTACCCGCGGCTATGGCTACACCTTC	CASSTRGYGYTF
TRBV5-5	TRBJ1-4	TRBD1	-	TGTGCCAGCAGCCGGGACAGCCAGAATGAAAAACTGTTTTTT	CASSRDSQNEKLFF
TRBV11-2	TRBJ2-1	-	-	TGTGCCAGCAGCCCGGGGGTAATGGCTTCCTACAATGAGCAGTTCTTC	CASSPGVMASYNEQFF
TRBV5-3	TRBJ2-3	TRBD2	-	TGTGCCAGAAGACCATCCCTAGCGGGAGGGCCAGATACGCAGTATTTT	CARRPSLAGGPDTQYF
TRBV19	TRBJ2-7	-	-	TGTGCCAGTAGTGCTGGTAGTCCGGGATACGAGCAGTACTTC	CASSAGSPGYEQYF
TRBV6-4	TRBJ2-2	TRBD2	-	TGTGCCAGCAGTGCATCTCCTAGCGGCCTTTCGAACACCGGGGAGCTGTTTTTT	CASSASPSGLSNTGELFF
TRBV21-1	TRBJ2-1	-	-	TGTGCCAGCAGCAAACGGGAAACGAACCCGGCCAAAGGGGGCGATGAGCAGTTCTTC	CASSKRETNPAKGGDEQFF
TRBV5-6	TRBJ2-7	TRBD2	-	TGTGCCAGCAGCCACTGGACTAGCGGAATCTACGAGCAGTACTTC	CASSHWTSGIYEQYF
TRBV5-1	TRBJ1-3	-	-	TGCGCCAGCAGCCACTCGAGGGACTCTGGAAACACCATATATTTT	CASSHSRDSGNTIYF
TRBV6-4	TRBJ1-1	-	-	TGTGCCAGCAGTGACTCTCTCTGGGCAGCTCCAATGAACACTGAAGCTTTCTTT	CASSDSLWAAPMNTEAFF
TRBV4-2	TRBJ1-2	TRBD1	-	TGTGCCAGCAGCCAAGAGGACAGGAGTCACTATGGCTACACCTTC	CASSQEDRSHYGYTF
TRBV19	TRBJ2-1	TRBD1	-	TGTGCCAGTAGTACACCATCAACAGGGGGAGGAACATACAATGAGCAGTTCTTC	CASSTPSTGGGTYNEQFF
TRBV7-9	TRBJ2-7	TRBD2	once	TGTGCCAGCAGCCTTGGGGGGAGGGCCAACGAGCAGTACTTC	CASSLGGRANEQYF
TRBV11-2	TRBJ1-1	-	-	TGTGCCAGCAGGACGGACAGTTACACTGAAGCTTTCTTT	CASRTDSYTEAFF
TRBV6-5	TRBJ2-2	-	once	TGTGCCAGCAGTTACTCGGCCCTGTCGAACACCGGGGAGCTGTTTTTT	CASSYSALSNTGELFF
TRBV2	TRBJ1-6	-	-	TGTGCCAGCAGGCTCACTAGCGGGGGGGCTCTCCACTTT	CASRLTSGGALHF
TRBV4-3	TRBJ2-7	-	-	TGCGCCAGCAGCCAAGATCCAGGGCGGTACGAGCAGTACTTC	CASSQDPGRYEQYF
TRBV7-3	TRBJ1-1	TRBD1	few	TGTGCCAGCAGCGAACTAAGCAGGGGGCGGGCTGAAGCTTTCTTT	CASSELSRGRAEAFF